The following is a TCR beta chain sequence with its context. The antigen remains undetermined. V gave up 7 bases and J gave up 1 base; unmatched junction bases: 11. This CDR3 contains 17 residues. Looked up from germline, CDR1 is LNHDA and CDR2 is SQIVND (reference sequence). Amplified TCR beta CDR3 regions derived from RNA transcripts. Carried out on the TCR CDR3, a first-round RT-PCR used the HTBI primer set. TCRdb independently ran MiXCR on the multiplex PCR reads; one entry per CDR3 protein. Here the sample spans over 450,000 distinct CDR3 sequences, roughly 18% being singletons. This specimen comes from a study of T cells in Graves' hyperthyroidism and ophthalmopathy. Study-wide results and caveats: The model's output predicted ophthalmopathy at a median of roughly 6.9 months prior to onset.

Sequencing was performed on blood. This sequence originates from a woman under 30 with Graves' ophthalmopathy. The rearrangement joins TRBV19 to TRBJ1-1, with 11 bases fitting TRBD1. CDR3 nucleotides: TGTGCCAGTATTAGGGGACAGGGGGTAAATTCGAACACTGAAGCTTTCTTT. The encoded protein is CASIRGQGVNSNTEAFF.